A selection of T cell receptor beta chains follows, all from one sample in a study of CD4 T cells in relation to SARS-CoV-2 and coronaviruses. TCRdb's table, derived via immunoSEQ multiplex PCR, lists solely in-frame clones and lacks some. The sample has tens of thousands of clones; around 90% are singletons. Sequenced input: naive CD4+ T cells from PBMCs. All receptors come from an adult with COVID-19. Each CDR3 is given with its conserved first and last residue. A D gene is named only where the DNA matches it firmly. Clone sizes are given selectively: once, few, many, or a class where the clone is expanded.

D gene	V gene	clone size	J gene	CDR3 protein	CDR3 DNA
NA	TRBV5-1	once	TRBJ2-7	CASSLRDGRTREQYF	TGCGCCAGCAGCTTAAGGGACGGGCGGACACGCGAGCAGTACTTC
TRBD1	TRBV28	NA	TRBJ1-5	CASSLDLDRGNQPQHF	TGTGCCAGCAGTCTGGATCTGGACAGGGGCAATCAGCCCCAGCATTTT
NA	TRBV6-6	NA	TRBJ2-3	CASALGGPTDTQYF	TGTGCCAGCGCCTTAGGGGGTCCCACAGATACGCAGTATTTT
NA	TRBV3-1/TRBV3-2	NA	TRBJ2-5	CASRPRGEETQYF	TGTGCCAGCAGACCAAGGGGAGAGGAGACCCAGTACTTC
TRBD1	TRBV7-8	NA	TRBJ2-5	CASSLIGQGGETQYF	TGTGCCAGCAGCTTAATCGGACAGGGTGGCGAGACCCAGTACTTC
NA	TRBV12-3/TRBV12-4	NA	TRBJ1-2	CASSFRRGYGYTF	TGTGCCAGCAGTTTCAGGAGGGGGTATGGCTACACCTTC
TRBD2	TRBV4-2	NA	TRBJ2-1	CASSPTGLAGIGNEQFF	TGTGCCAGCAGCCCTACCGGGCTAGCGGGAATCGGGAATGAGCAGTTCTTC
NA	TRBV15	NA	TRBJ2-7	CATSIGATRSYEQYF	TGTGCCACCAGCATCGGTGCAACCCGCTCCTACGAGCAGTACTTC
NA	TRBV7-2	NA	TRBJ2-3	CASSLMLRRTDTQYF	TGTGCCAGCAGCTTAATGCTTAGGCGCACAGATACGCAGTATTTT
NA	TRBV3-1/TRBV3-2	NA	TRBJ1-4	CASSQAIREQNEKLFF	TGTGCCAGCAGCCAAGCCATAAGGGAACAGAATGAAAAACTGTTTTTT
TRBD2	TRBV7-3	NA	TRBJ2-1	CASSSLGGGLYEQFF	TGTGCCAGCAGCTCCCTCGGGGGAGGGCTCTATGAGCAGTTCTTC
NA	TRBV6-1	NA	TRBJ2-7	CASSELRLTAAYEQYF	TGTGCCAGCAGTGAATTGCGGTTGACTGCAGCCTACGAGCAGTACTTC
NA	TRBV4-2	NA	TRBJ2-1	CASSQRHQGYEQFF	TGTGCCAGCAGCCAGAGACATCAGGGATATGAGCAGTTCTTC
NA	TRBV28	NA	TRBJ1-4	CASSFLPLLGVNEKLFF	TGTGCCAGCAGTTTCCTACCGCTCCTCGGGGTAAATGAAAAACTGTTTTTT
TRBD1	TRBV27	once	TRBJ1-4	CASSRQGVEKLFF	TGTGCCAGCAGCCGACAGGGGGTTGAAAAACTGTTTTTT
TRBD2	TRBV25-1	NA	TRBJ2-2	CASSEVEASGRAELFF	TGTGCCAGCAGTGAAGTAGAGGCTAGCGGGAGGGCTGAGCTGTTTTTT
TRBD1	TRBV6-1	once	TRBJ1-5	CASSESGDRASNQPQHF	TGTGCCAGCAGTGAATCAGGGGACAGGGCGAGCAATCAGCCCCAGCATTTT
NA	TRBV3-1/TRBV3-2	NA	TRBJ2-2	CASSQVARGWTGELFF	TGTGCCAGCAGCCAAGTCGCCAGGGGATGGACCGGGGAGCTGTTTTTT
TRBD1	TRBV10-3	NA	TRBJ2-7	CAISPGQNYEQYF	TGTGCCATCAGCCCGGGACAGAACTACGAGCAGTACTTC
TRBD2	TRBV4-1	NA	TRBJ2-2	CASSQESYLAVNTGELFF	TGCGCCAGCAGCCAAGAGTCTTACCTAGCGGTGAACACCGGGGAGCTGTTTTTT
TRBD1	TRBV5-6	few	TRBJ1-1	CASSSGTGAVNTEAFF	TGTGCCAGCAGCTCGGGGACAGGGGCAGTGAACACTGAAGCTTTCTTT
NA	TRBV6-1	few	TRBJ1-5	CASSEGSTVQPQHF	TGTGCCAGCAGTGAAGGGAGTACGGTTCAGCCCCAGCATTTT
NA	TRBV5-6	NA	TRBJ2-3	CASSSRLTASLSTDTQYF	TGTGCCAGCAGCTCCAGGTTGACAGCGTCCCTCAGCACAGATACGCAGTATTTT
TRBD1	TRBV5-4	NA	TRBJ2-5	CAGGQGERTQYF	TGTGCCGGAGGACAGGGTGAAAGGACCCAGTACTTC
NA	TRBV7-2	NA	TRBJ2-3	CASSLRTPVSQYF	TGTGCCAGCAGCTTGAGAACGCCGGTCTCGCAGTATTTT
TRBD2	TRBV5-1	NA	TRBJ2-5	CASSLALAGQETQYF	TGCGCCAGCAGCTTGGCGCTAGCGGGACAAGAGACCCAGTACTTC
TRBD2	TRBV5-6	NA	TRBJ2-5	CASSYGRGVMETQYF	TGTGCCAGCAGCTACGGGAGGGGAGTGATGGAGACCCAGTACTTC
NA	TRBV24-1	NA	TRBJ2-5	CATSRGETQYF	TGTGCCACCAGCCGAGGGGAGACCCAGTACTTC
TRBD1	TRBV28	NA	TRBJ1-5	CASSLRAGGNQPQHF	TGTGCCAGCAGTTTGCGTGCAGGGGGGAATCAGCCCCAGCATTTT
NA	TRBV27	NA	TRBJ2-5	CASCPAPLYRGETQYF	TGTGCCAGCTGCCCCGCCCCCCTGTATCGAGGAGAGACCCAGTACTTC
NA	TRBV7-8	once	TRBJ2-7	CASSLILGMVTYEQYF	TGTGCCAGCAGCCTCATATTGGGAATGGTAACCTACGAGCAGTACTTC
NA	TRBV9	once	TRBJ2-7	CASSAGGSNYEQYF	TGTGCCAGCAGCGCAGGGGGGTCCAACTACGAGCAGTACTTC
TRBD1	TRBV3-1/TRBV3-2	NA	TRBJ1-1	CASSQADRDTEAFF	TGTGCCAGCAGCCAGGCGGACAGGGACACTGAAGCTTTCTTT
NA	TRBV5-1	NA	TRBJ2-2	CASSRQTTPNTGELFF	TGCGCCAGCAGCCGCCAGACTACACCGAACACCGGGGAGCTGTTTTTT
NA	TRBV28	NA	TRBJ2-5	CASMARAETQYF	TGTGCCAGCATGGCGCGAGCGGAGACCCAGTACTTC
TRBD2	TRBV29-1	NA	TRBJ2-7	CSVQDSGRFRPSYEQYF	TGCAGCGTTCAGGATAGCGGGAGGTTCAGACCATCCTACGAGCAGTACTTC
TRBD1	TRBV5-4	NA	TRBJ2-5	CASSFGDRPAPKTQYF	TGTGCCAGCAGCTTTGGGGACAGGCCAGCTCCTAAGACCCAGTACTTC